Listed below are T cell receptor beta chains from one sample, sequenced in a study of T cells in Graves' hyperthyroidism and ophthalmopathy. TCRdb reprocessed the multiplex PCR reads with MiXCR, giving one entry per CDR3 protein. The table lists hundreds of thousands of distinct CDR3 sequences, roughly 46% of them singletons, with 6.5% to 9% in the top ten. Material for sequencing was peripheral blood or thyroid tissue (not recorded which). The receptors were gathered from a woman between 18 and 30 years old with Graves' hyperthyroidism. Both conserved end residues are trimmed from each CDR3.

V gene | CDR3 protein
TRBV7-9 | ASSLGNRNYGYT
TRBV20-1 | SARVQSAETGETQY
TRBV10-3 | AINDQDSASETQY
TRBV10-3 | AISENLAVYEQY
TRBV10-3 | AISESTGVHEAF
TRBV7-6 | ASSQSSEQY
TRBV11-1 | ASSRDSAEQY
TRBV13 | ASSQGQGQQETQY
TRBV12-3/TRBV12-4 | ASSPPGVYEQY
TRBV29-1 | SIVGTANYGYT
TRBV5-5 | ASSPRQGPGANVLT
TRBV25-1 | ASQDRGFDQPQH
TRBV7-9 | ASSSLTEGWAYGYT
TRBV7-9 | ASSLAAGNTIY
TRBV7-9 | ASPRGSGANVLT